The 19 T cell receptor beta chains below come from one sample, sequenced in a study of T cell repertoires in cytomegalovirus infection. TCRdb ran MiXCR on the reads and lists one entry per CDR3 protein. The sample holds roughly 150,000 distinct CDR3 sequences; about a fifth are singletons and the top ten take 20% to 30%. For these receptors, no antigen is known. Source: CD8+ T cells from cultured PBMCs, taken from culture after CMV antigen stimulation. Receptor source: a human donor in good health (CMV status not recorded). Some clones in this sample may be carry-over from other donors' samples.

The CDR3 DNA follows: TGTGCCAGCAGCTCCCCCGGGGCAGGCGTCTATGGCTACACCTTC. This sequence encodes CASSSPGAGVYGYTF. The gene calls are TRBV7-9 and TRBJ1-2; TRBD1 is a possible D gene (5 bases). Trimming removed 4 bases from V and 4 bases from J, with 16 bases in between. This CDR3 spans 15 amino acids. The germline V gene has CDR1 SEHNR and CDR2 FQNEAQ (reference sequence).

The chain carries TRBV10-3 and TRBJ2-7; D ambiguous. The CDR3 covers 14 residues. Trimming removed 2 bases from V and 0 bases from J, with 8 bases in between. CDR1 ENHRY and CDR2 SYGVKD come from the germline V gene. The CDR3 spells CAISEGVGSYEQYF. In DNA form, the CDR3 reads TGTGCCATCAGTGAGGGCGTCGGCTCCTACGAGCAGTACTTC.

This sequence joins TRBV6-1 and TRBJ2-7, with D unresolved. V was trimmed by 5 bases and J by 5 bases, leaving 10 bases between them. Germline CDR1 and CDR2: MNHNS and SASEGT. This CDR3 has 12 residues. This chain's CDR3 is CASSRTSHEQYF. Written as DNA, the CDR3 is TGTGCCAGCAGTCGCACTTCCCACGAGCAGTACTTC.

This clonotype has more than one count but fewer than ten. The chain couples TRBV5-6 to TRBJ2-7, with D perhaps assigned TRBD1 or TRBD2 (5 bases each). Germline lookup yields CDR1 SGHDT and CDR2 YYEEEE. V gave up 1 base and J gave up 4 bases, with 12 bases separating them. This CDR3 has 14 residues. Written as DNA, the CDR3 is TGTGCCAGCAGCTTGCCGGGGCAGCTATACGAGCAGTACTTC. Its protein is CASSLPGQLYEQYF.

The rearrangement links TRBV11-2 to TRBJ2-7, with D possibly matching TRBD2 (5 bases). The CDR3 consists of 16 residues. Germline V lookup: CDR1 SGHAT, CDR2 FQNNGV. V was shortened by 1 base and J by 2 bases, with 15 bases between the two germline ends. The CDR3, as DNA: TGTGCCAGCAGCTTAGCCCTCGGGGAAGTGGCCTACGAGCAGTACTTC. Its translation: CASSLALGEVAYEQYF.

This clonotype has just a few counts. The chain uses TRBV7-2 and TRBJ2-5, with D possibly matching TRBD1 (5 bases). V lost 5 bases and J lost 1, with 11 bases in between. Germline V lookup: CDR1 SGHTA, CDR2 FQGNSA. CDR3 size: 14 residues. CDR3 amino acids: CASSLKGAQETQYF. In nucleotides, the CDR3 is TGTGCCAGCAGCCTAAAAGGGGCCCAAGAGACCCAGTACTTC.

The chain carries TRBV12-3 or TRBV12-4 and TRBJ1-1; maybe TRBD1 (6 bases). V was cut by 3 bases and J by 4 bases, with 12 bases left in between. CDR3 length: 14 residues. The CDR3: CASSFNPRGTEAFF. The CDR3 bases are TGTGCCAGCAGTTTTAACCCCAGGGGCACTGAAGCTTTCTTT.

This rearrangement joins TRBV7-2 to TRBJ2-2; no clear D. CDR1 is SGHTA and CDR2 is FQGNSA in the germline V gene. The CDR3 loop spans 12 amino acids. The V end lost 10 bases, the J end lost 7 bases, and 13 bases lay between the germline ends. DNA of the CDR3: TGTGCCACCACCACGAAGGGCGGGGAGCTGTTTTTT. Encoded protein: CATTTKGGELFF. The full variable domain, rest sourced from reference TRBV7-2 and TRBJ2-2, is GAGVSQSPSNKVTEKGKDVELRCDPISGHTALYWYRQSLGQGLEFLIYFQGNSAPDKSGLPSDRFSAERTGGSVSTLTIQRTQQEDSAVYLCATTTKGGELFFGEGSRLTVL.

The V and J genes are TRBV7-9 and TRBJ1-6; D perhaps matches TRBD1 (5 bases). The CDR3 length is 14 residues. Trimming left V 5 bases short and J 6 bases short, with 11 bases between. The V gene's germline CDR1 is SEHNR and CDR2 FQNEAQ (reference sequence). The CDR3 spells CASSPRQRNSPLHF. CDR3 sequence (DNA): TGTGCCAGCAGCCCCCGACAGCGTAATTCACCCCTCCACTTT.

The chain couples TRBV7-8 to TRBJ2-7, with D hard to call. CDR3 size: 15 residues. V lost 1 base and J lost 3, with 13 bases in between. Looked up from germline, CDR1 is SGHVS and CDR2 is FQNEAQ. The CDR3 reads CASSLGAWSSYEQYF. As DNA, the CDR3 is TGTGCCAGCAGCTTAGGGGCTTGGAGTAGCTACGAGCAGTACTTC.

In its sample, this clonotype was seen a few times. The V gene is TRBV12-3 or TRBV12-4, the J gene TRBJ2-3; TRBD1 is a possible D gene (5 bases). CDR3 length: 14 residues. Trimming pared 6 bases from V and 1 base from J, leaving 11 bases between. The CDR3 DNA sequence: TGTGCCAGCAGGGCCTTCAGGGGCACAGATACGCAGTATTTT. Translation gives CASRAFRGTDTQYF.

In DNA form, the CDR3 reads TGTGCCAGCAGTTCCCCGGACAGGGTCATCGGGGAGCTGTTTTTT. Protein sequence: CASSSPDRVIGELFF. The chain couples TRBV12-3 or TRBV12-4 to TRBJ2-2, with TRBD1 matching 8 bases. This CDR3 comprises 15 residues. Trimming removed 4 bases from V and 7 bases from J; junction bases left unmatched: 8.

CDR3 coding DNA: TGTGCCAGCAGTGCGAGCGGGCCCCGCACTGAAGCTTTCTTT. This translates into CASSASGPRTEAFF. The rearrangement links TRBV12-3 or TRBV12-4 to TRBJ1-1, with D hard to call. This CDR3 is built from 14 residues. Trimming pared 5 bases from V and 4 bases from J, leaving 14 bases between.

CDR3 nucleotide sequence: TGTGCCAGCAGTTCAGGGGGGGTCCACGAGCAGTACTTC. The encoded protein is CASSSGGVHEQYF. The genes are TRBV6-5 and TRBJ2-7, with D perhaps being TRBD1 or TRBD2 (7 bases each). Trimming cost V 4 bases and J 5 bases, with 12 bases left between them. CDR3 length equals 13 residues. Germline assignment: CDR1 MNHEY and CDR2 SVGAGI.

The CDR3 DNA reads TGTGCCAGCAGCCAAGATCCGGGGATGATCACTGAAGCTTTCTTT. Protein product: CASSQDPGMITEAFF. V usage is TRBV14 and J usage is TRBJ1-1; D is unclear. Looked up from germline, CDR1 is SGHDN and CDR2 is FVKESK. CDR3 length equals 15 residues. Trimming left V 0 bases short and J 4 bases short, with 12 bases between.

This sequence joins TRBV11-2 and TRBJ1-2; D remains unclear. CDR3 size: 16 residues. Germline V CDR1 and CDR2: SGHAT, FQNNGV. V lost 8 bases to trimming and J lost 6 bases, with 25 bases between them. The chain's CDR3 is CASHLIVAIGRNGYTF. In nucleotides, the CDR3 is TGTGCCAGCCATCTTATTGTGGCCATCGGGAGAAATGGCTACACCTTC.

This sequence joins TRBV6-2 or TRBV6-3 and TRBJ2-1; the D gene is possibly TRBD2 (7 bases). The CDR3 is made up of 14 amino acids. V dropped 7 bases and J dropped 8 bases, with 18 bases sitting between them. CDR1 and CDR2 from the germline V gene are MNHEY and SVGEGT. The CDR3 DNA sequence: TGTGCCAGCAATGGGGGGGGCCGTTCTTATGAGCAGTTCTTC. This encodes CASNGGGRSYEQFF.

This clonotype was observed a few times. The chain has TRBV2 and TRBJ1-1; D is unresolved. This CDR3 contains 13 residues. CDR1 is SNHLY, CDR2 FYNNEI, per germline. V dropped 6 bases and J dropped 0 bases, with 8 bases sitting between them. CDR3 DNA sequence: TGTGCCAGCAGGGTCGGGTTGAACACTGAAGCTTTCTTT. Translation gives CASRVGLNTEAFF. The whole variable domain, filled in from reference TRBV2 and TRBJ1-1, reads EPEVTQTPSHQVTQMGQEVILRCVPISNHLYFYWYRQILGQKVEFLVSFYNNEISEKSEIFDDQFSVERPDGSNFTLKIRSTKLEDSAMYFCASRVGLNTEAFFGQGTRLTVV.

In this sample, this clonotype turned up a few times. This chain links TRBV7-2 with TRBJ2-3; 8 bases fit TRBD2. The V segment lost 6 bases and the J segment 5 bases; nucleotides outside the gene matches: 10. This CDR3 is built from 15 residues. Germline V gives CDR1 SGHTA, CDR2 FQGNSA. For the CDR3, the DNA is TGTGCCAGCAGATCATTTTCGGGAGGGGAAGATACGCAGTATTTT. This translates into CASRSFSGGEDTQYF.